The 20 T cell receptor beta chains presented below share a single source sample, sequenced in a study of blood T cell repertoires in COVID-19 (dated by TCRdb to 2018 to 2021). The receptor library was made with the immunoSEQ multiplex PCR assay. Drawn from immuneACCESS, this table holds only the in-frame rearrangements with V and J called that TCRdb kept. Clones are partly lost; checked studies trace under half to an unresolved V gene and leave the rest unexplained. The sample table lists about 200,000 clones, about 86% of them with a count of one. In total, the top ten clones hold 7% to 9% of the sample. Sequences were obtained from PBMCs or T cells enriched from blood (not recorded which). Receptor source: a man aged 35 to 55 who had recovered from COVID-19.

This clone appeared a single time. The V call is TRBV5-1, the J call TRBJ1-4; TRBD1 matches at 7 bases. This CDR3 spans 14 amino acids. V dropped 4 bases and J dropped 6; count of bases not matched to a gene: 6. Germline CDR1 is SGHRS and CDR2 is YFSETQ. CDR3 sequence reads: CASSQGGDYEKLFF. The CDR3 coding sequence is TGCGCCAGCAGCCAGGGGGGAGATTATGAAAAACTGTTTTTT.

This clone was detected only once. The CDR3: CASSSREGSLEAFF. The DNA for the CDR3 is TGTGCCAGCAGTTCCAGAGAGGGAAGCCTTGAAGCTTTCTTT. The V gene is TRBV7-2, the J gene TRBJ1-1; D gene ambiguous. Germline CDR1 and CDR2: SGHTA and FQGNSA. The CDR3 extends over 14 amino acids. V shed 6 bases and J shed 7 bases, with 18 bases lying between them.

To note about this clone: This same CDR3 is encoded by further DNA sequences in the sample. Written as DNA, the CDR3 is TGTGCCAGCAGCTTGGGGGGGCGCTCCTATAATTCACCCCTCCACTTT. Protein product: CASSLGGRSYNSPLHF. The chain has TRBV5-4 and TRBJ1-6; D is possibly TRBD1 (6 bases). The CDR3 consists of 16 residues. Germline V gene lookup returns CDR1 SGHNT and CDR2 YYREEE (reference sequence). V was clipped by 0 bases and J by 0 bases, with 7 bases between them. Supplemented by reference TRBV5-4 and TRBJ1-6, the full variable domain reads ETGVTQSPTHLIKTRGQQVTLRCSSQSGHNTVSWYQQALGQGPQFIFQYYREEENGRGNFPPRFSGLQFPNYSSELNVNALELDDSALYLCASSLGGRSYNSPLHFGNGTRLTVT.

CDR3 sequence: CASSRYTGTGIRGSNQPQHF. CDR3 bases: TGTGCCAGCAGCCGTTATACCGGGACAGGGATCCGCGGTTCGAATCAGCCCCAGCATTTT. The chain employs TRBV7-8 and TRBJ1-5, with 9 bases aligning to TRBD1. This CDR3 is 20 amino acids long. CDR1 and CDR2 from the germline V gene are SGHVS and FQNEAQ. With V trimmed by 5 bases and J by 4 bases, 21 bases remained unmatched. Complete variable domain (other parts from reference TRBV7-8 and TRBJ1-5): GAGVSQSPRYKVAKRGQDVALRCDPISGHVSLFWYQQALGQGPEFLTYFQNEAQLDKSGLPSDRFFAERPEGSVSTLKIQRTQQEDSAVYLCASSRYTGTGIRGSNQPQHFGDGTRLSIL.

CDR3 residues: CASSHPGTGVRETQYF. The CDR3, as DNA: TGTGCCAGCAGCCATCCCGGGACAGGGGTTCGGGAGACCCAGTACTTC. The V call is TRBV7-9, the J call TRBJ2-5; 10 bases align to TRBD1. The CDR3 has 16 amino acids. Germline V gene lookup returns CDR1 SEHNR and CDR2 FQNEAQ (reference sequence). Trimming removed 5 bases from V and 5 bases from J; junction bases left unmatched: 11.

The V call is TRBV28, the J call TRBJ2-7; D unclear. Germline V CDR1 and CDR2: MDHEN, SYDVKM. V lost 3 bases and J lost 4, with 7 bases in between. The CDR3 runs 12 residues. The CDR3 region is CASSFRSYEQYF. The CDR3 region has the DNA TGTGCCAGCAGTTTTCGCAGTTACGAGCAGTACTTC.

The rearrangement links TRBV5-1 to TRBJ1-1, with D possibly matching TRBD1 (6 bases). Germline loops: CDR1 SGHRS, CDR2 YFSETQ. V was clipped by 5 bases and J by 1 base, with 12 bases between them. The CDR3 is 14 amino acids. The CDR3 is CASSERTANTEAFF. In DNA, the CDR3 is TGCGCCAGCAGTGAGAGGACAGCGAACACTGAAGCTTTCTTT.

Concerning this clone: This may come from a read error, since a much larger clone is one base off. V gene TRBV11-2 combines with J gene TRBJ2-2; 11 bases are shared with TRBD1. This CDR3 is 15 amino acids long. Germline loops: CDR1 SGHAT, CDR2 FQNNGV. V lost 5 bases to trimming and J lost 4 bases; unmatched junction nucleotides: 3. The CDR3 nucleotides are TGTGCCAGCAGCCCCGGGACAGGGGGCACCGGGGAGCTGTTTTTT. Protein product: CASSPGTGGTGELFF.

The chain combines TRBV5-4 with TRBJ1-5; 8 positions agree with TRBD1. V shed 5 bases and J 7 bases; nucleotides not matched to a gene: 5. CDR1 is SGHNT, CDR2 YYREEE, per germline (reference sequence). The CDR3 is 13 amino acids. The CDR3 sequence: CASSQGAGQPQHF. The CDR3 DNA sequence: TGTGCCAGCAGTCAGGGGGCCGGACAGCCCCAGCATTTT. Drawing the rest from reference TRBV5-4 and TRBJ1-5, the complete variable domain is ETGVTQSPTHLIKTRGQQVTLRCSSQSGHNTVSWYQQALGQGPQFIFQYYREEENGRGNFPPRFSGLQFPNYSSELNVNALELDDSALYLCASSQGAGQPQHFGDGTRLSIL.

There are a few counts of this clone. This chain connects TRBV3-1 (or the pseudogene TRBV3-2) to TRBJ2-1; TRBD1 matches at 8 bases. V lost 0 bases to trimming and J lost 8 bases; unmatched junction nucleotides: 6. The CDR3 runs to 15 residues. CDR1 is LGHDT, CDR2 YNNKEL, per germline (reference sequence). The CDR3 loop is CASSQDATGVHEQFF. In DNA, the CDR3 is TGTGCCAGCAGCCAAGACGCGACAGGGGTTCATGAGCAGTTCTTC.

The chain employs TRBV6-2 or TRBV6-3 and TRBJ1-1; 11 positions agree with TRBD1. Germline V gene data show CDR1 as MNHEY and CDR2 as SVGEGT. J was trimmed by 4 bases and V by 4 bases; bases with no gene match: 5. The CDR3 runs to 15 residues. CDR3 in DNA: TGTGCCAGCAGTTTCCTTGGACAGGGGGCCACTGAAGCTTTCTTT. It translates to CASSFLGQGATEAFF.

J is TRBJ1-2 and V is TRBV4-1; 9 nucleotides align to TRBD1. Germline V lookup: CDR1 MGHRA, CDR2 YSYEKL. This CDR3 has 15 residues. Trimming removed 2 bases from V and 7 bases from J; junction bases left unmatched: 8. The CDR3 DNA reads TGCGCCAGCAGCCAACCCAGGGACAGGGCGGGTGGCTACACCTTC. This translates into CASSQPRDRAGGYTF.

The chain has TRBV30 and TRBJ1-5; 8 nucleotides align to TRBD1. J was trimmed by 6 bases and V by 1 base; bases with no gene match: 8. The CDR3 consists of 15 residues. Germline CDR1 and CDR2: GTSNPN and SVGIG (reference sequence). CDR3 amino acids: CAWSAGGQGGQPQHF. The CDR3 nucleotides are TGTGCCTGGAGTGCCGGCGGACAGGGCGGTCAGCCCCAGCATTTT.

The chain links TRBV10-3 to TRBJ2-3, with 9 bases lining up with TRBD1. Germline V gives CDR1 ENHRY, CDR2 SYGVKD. The V gene end was trimmed by 0 bases and the J gene end by 3 bases; junction bases not matched to a gene: 10. This CDR3 contains 18 residues. The CDR3 nucleotides read TGTGCCATCAGTGAGTCTGCGGGACAGGGAGTTAAGACAGATACGCAGTATTTT. This sequence encodes CAISESAGQGVKTDTQYF.

This clone has just one count. The DNA for the CDR3 is TGTGCCAGCAGTCCCGGCACAGGGCGCACCTACGAGCAGTACTTC. Protein: CASSPGTGRTYEQYF. V gene TRBV7-9 combines with J gene TRBJ2-7; maybe TRBD1 (6 bases). The CDR3 is 15 residues long. Per germline, CDR1 SEHNR and CDR2 FQNEAQ (reference sequence). V lost 6 bases and J 2 bases, leaving 17 bases between the germline ends.

This chain joins TRBV6-5 and TRBJ1-2; 10 bases are shared with TRBD1. With V trimmed by 6 bases and J by 4 bases, 5 bases remained unmatched. Germline V gene sequence: CDR1 MNHEY, CDR2 SVGAGI. The CDR3 length is 14 residues. Written as DNA, the CDR3 is TGTGCCAGCAGCCAGACAGGGGGCCGCTATGGCTACACCTTC. Residues: CASSQTGGRYGYTF.

This chain connects TRBV6-2 or TRBV6-3 to TRBJ1-1, with TRBD1 matching 8 bases. Germline CDR1 is MNHEY and CDR2 is SVGEGT. Trimming cost V 2 bases and J 1 base; bases outside gene matches: 3. The CDR3 loop spans 15 amino acids. CDR3 DNA: TGTGCCAGCAGTTACAGGACAGGGTCGAACACTGAAGCTTTCTTT. Translation: CASSYRTGSNTEAFF.

This sequence joins TRBV19 and TRBJ2-4; D is perhaps TRBD2 (7 bases). CDR1 and CDR2 from the germline V gene are LNHDA and SQIVND (reference sequence). The germline V and J ends were trimmed by 3 bases and 0 bases, with 21 bases remaining between them. CDR3 length equals 19 residues. CDR3 in DNA: TGTGCCAGTAGTATCGGGCGGGGGCACCCTCAATTAGCCAAAAACATTCAGTACTTC. Protein product: CASSIGRGHPQLAKNIQYF. Supplemented by reference TRBV19 and TRBJ2-4, the full variable domain reads DGGITQSPKYLFRKEGQNVTLSCEQNLNHDAMYWYRQDPGQGLRLIYYSQIVNDFQKGDIAEGYSVSREKKESFPLTVTSAQKNPTAFYLCASSIGRGHPQLAKNIQYFGAGTRLSVL.

The chain has TRBV6-5 and TRBJ1-1; TRBD1 agrees at 8 bases. V was pared by 7 bases and J by 6 bases, with 7 bases of the junction left unmatched. CDR3 size: 13 residues. Germline-derived CDR1 and CDR2 are MNHEY and SVGAGI. The CDR3 loop reads CASNPGQGAEAFF. The CDR3 nucleotides read TGTGCCAGCAACCCCGGACAGGGCGCTGAAGCTTTCTTT.

The CDR3 loop is CSVDGDSIGVEAFF. For the CDR3, the DNA is TGCAGCGTAGATGGAGACAGCATAGGGGTTGAAGCTTTCTTT. The J gene is TRBJ1-1, the V gene TRBV29-1, with D perhaps TRBD1 (5 bases). The V end was cut by 6 bases, the J end by 7 bases, with 21 bases between. Germline V gives CDR1 SQVTM, CDR2 ANQGSEA. There are 14 residues in the CDR3.